These 29 T cell receptor beta chains were all obtained from the same sample, sequenced in a study of shared clonotypes between healthy human individuals. This table comes from immunoSEQ multiplex PCR, and its TCRdb copy is limited to in-frame clones, with some not included. The data hold about 2 million clones, with about 95% observed a single time. Naivety among CD8 cells was defined by CD45RO negativity and positive CCR7 selection, thereby excluding terminally differentiated effector memory CD45RA+ cells. The sample comprised naive CD8+ T cells sorted from blood. Receptor source: a man aged 18 to 29 in good health.

The gene calls are TRBV15 and TRBJ2-2; a possible D gene is TRBD1 (6 bases). The V end lost 1 base, the J end lost 4 bases, and 10 bases lay between the germline ends. Germline V CDR1 and CDR2: LNHNV, YYDKDF (reference sequence). This CDR3 spans 15 amino acids. Written as DNA, the CDR3 is TGTGCCACCAGCAGAGGCACAGGGCCCACCGGGGAGCTGTTTTTT. Translating gives CATSRGTGPTGELFF.

The V gene is TRBV7-8, the J gene TRBJ2-3; D is uncertain. V was shortened by 5 bases and J by 0 bases, with 21 bases between the two germline ends. The germline gives CDR1 SGHVS, CDR2 FQNEAQ. The CDR3 runs 18 residues. CDR3 loop: CASSHPAQDLTSTDTQYF. The CDR3 DNA reads TGTGCCAGCAGCCACCCCGCGCAAGACCTCACTAGCACAGATACGCAGTATTTT.

The CDR3 here is CASREGPSSGNTIYF. CDR3 nucleotides: TGTGCCAGCCGCGAGGGCCCGAGCTCTGGAAACACCATATATTTT. The chain is built from TRBV6-1 and TRBJ1-3; D gene uncertain. CDR1 and CDR2 (germline): MNHNS, SASEGT. V was cut by 8 bases and J by 0 bases, with 14 bases left in between. This CDR3 is built from 15 residues.

The CDR3 here is CATPGTPGGYEQYF. The DNA for the CDR3 is TGTGCTACCCCCGGGACACCGGGAGGCTACGAGCAGTACTTC. V gene TRBV7-2 combines with J gene TRBJ2-7, with D possibly matching TRBD2 (7 bases). CDR1 SGHTA and CDR2 FQGNSA come from the germline V gene. CDR3 length: 14 amino acids.

The chain carries TRBV6-6 and TRBJ1-5; the D is unclear. CDR3 length: 14 residues. V lost 6 bases to trimming and J lost 2 bases, with 11 bases between them. Germline V gene lookup returns CDR1 MNHNY and CDR2 SVGAGI (reference sequence). CDR3 region: CASSWDWGNQPQHF. Written as DNA, the CDR3 is TGTGCCAGCAGCTGGGATTGGGGCAATCAGCCCCAGCATTTT.

V usage is TRBV4-1 and J usage is TRBJ2-7; D gene ambiguous. Germline loops: CDR1 MGHRA, CDR2 YSYEKL. There are 14 residues in the CDR3. V lost 0 bases, J lost 4 bases, and 10 bases lay in between. The DNA for the CDR3 is TGCGCCAGCAGCCAAGAGGGCAACTTGTACGAGCAGTACTTC. As protein: CASSQEGNLYEQYF.

The V and J genes are TRBV4-1 and TRBJ1-2; no definite D call. Germline loops: CDR1 MGHRA, CDR2 YSYEKL. V lost 5 bases to trimming and J lost 7 bases, with 11 bases between them. This CDR3 contains 12 residues. CDR3 sequence reads: CASSALDGGYTF. CDR3 coding DNA: TGCGCCAGCAGCGCTTTGGACGGTGGCTACACCTTC.

For this clone: Other nucleotide sequences from this sample produce the same CDR3. J is TRBJ1-5 and V is TRBV27, with D unresolved. V was trimmed by 0 bases and J by 5 bases, leaving 5 bases between them. CDR3 length: 13 amino acids. CDR1 and CDR2 (germline): MNHEY, SMNVEV (reference sequence). The CDR3 reads CASSLSRDQPQHF. The DNA for the CDR3 is TGTGCCAGCAGTTTATCGAGGGATCAGCCCCAGCATTTT.

With respect to this clone: One end of the junction is discordant with germline, which a read error may explain. The chain joins TRBV7-7 to TRBJ2-5, with 7 bases identical to TRBD2. Germline V lookup: CDR1 SSHAT, CDR2 FNYEAQ (reference sequence). The CDR3 length is 16 residues. The CDR3 nucleotides are TGTGCTAGCAGCTTATTTTCGGGGGGAGGACAAGAGACCCAGTACTTC. This encodes CASSLFSGGGQETQYF.

This chain links TRBV13 with TRBJ1-2; tentatively, D is TRBD1 (5 bases). The germline V gene has CDR1 PRHDT and CDR2 FYEKMQ (reference sequence). Trimming stripped 5 bases from V and 8 bases from J, with 12 bases between. The CDR3 sequence is 12 residues long. In DNA form, the CDR3 reads TGTGCCAGCAGCGTCCAGGGTGACGGCTACACCTTC. It codes for CASSVQGDGYTF.

This chain connects TRBV10-2 to TRBJ2-7, with TRBD1 matching 12 bases. V shed 3 bases, J shed 2 bases, and the junction held 8 bases outside the gene matches. Germline assignment: CDR1 WSHSY and CDR2 SAAADI. There are 17 residues in the CDR3. CDR3 nucleotides: TGCGCCAGCAGTGACCGGGTGGGACAGGGGGCCGCCTACGAGCAGTACTTC. Translation gives CASSDRVGQGAAYEQYF.

V gene TRBV28 combines with J gene TRBJ2-7; TRBD2 is a possible D gene (5 bases). V dropped 10 bases and J dropped 8 bases, with 21 bases sitting between them. In germline, CDR1 is MDHEN, CDR2 SYDVKM. This CDR3 is 13 amino acids long. CDR3 sequence (DNA): TGTGCCACCCGGGCGGACTCGCGCGTCCAGCAGTACTTC. Translating gives CATRADSRVQQYF.

The rearrangement links TRBV9 to TRBJ1-2; 9 bases agree with TRBD1. The CDR3 extends over 18 amino acids. CDR1 is SGDLS, CDR2 YYNGEE, per germline. The ends lost 0 bases at V and 4 bases at J; junction bases unmatched: 13. CDR3 in amino acids: CASSVALGQGGGFYGYTF. The CDR3 DNA follows: TGTGCCAGCAGCGTAGCTCTGGGACAGGGTGGAGGATTCTATGGCTACACCTTC. The full variable domain, in which reference TRBV9 and TRBJ1-2 provide the parts outside the CDR3, is DSGVTQTPKHLITATGQRVTLRCSPRSGDLSVYWYQQSLDQGLQFLIQYYNGEERAKGNILERFSAQQFPDLHSELNLSSLELGDSALYFCASSVALGQGGGFYGYTFGSGTRLTVV.

The chain combines TRBV27 with TRBJ2-2; 11 nucleotides agree with TRBD2. Germline CDR1 and CDR2: MNHEY and SMNVEV (reference sequence). Trimming cost V 3 bases and J 2 bases; bases outside gene matches: 5. This CDR3 comprises 17 residues. CDR3 protein: CASSFQTSGTNTGELFF. CDR3 in DNA: TGTGCCAGCAGTTTCCAGACTAGCGGGACTAACACCGGGGAGCTGTTTTTT.

In the case of this clone: Other DNA variants within this sample encode the same CDR3. J is TRBJ1-5 and V is TRBV27, with 7 bases that match TRBD1. The V segment lost 6 bases and the J segment 1 base; nucleotides outside the gene matches: 3. Germline V gene data show CDR1 as MNHEY and CDR2 as SMNVEV (reference sequence). The CDR3 spans 14 residues. DNA for the CDR3: TGTGCCAGCAGGCCGACAGGGAGCAATCAGCCCCAGCATTTT. Translation gives CASRPTGSNQPQHF.

The V and J genes are TRBV30 and TRBJ1-2; D remains ambiguous. Germline values: CDR1 GTSNPN, CDR2 SVGIG (reference sequence). The CDR3 totals 13 residues. V lost 7 bases and J lost 6, with 18 bases in between. The DNA of the CDR3 is TGTGCCTCTTCACATTCGTACCGCGATGGCTACACCTTC. Translating it yields CASSHSYRDGYTF.

The V and J genes are TRBV15 and TRBJ2-7; unclear D gene. This CDR3 contains 13 residues. The V gene lost 0 bases and the J gene lost 2 bases, with 5 bases spanning the gap. The germline gives CDR1 LNHNV, CDR2 YYDKDF (reference sequence). The CDR3 protein is CATSRDGPYEQYF. CDR3 nucleotides: TGTGCCACCAGCAGAGATGGTCCCTACGAGCAGTACTTC.

The chain has TRBV5-4 and TRBJ1-1, with 7 nucleotides matching TRBD1. The J segment lost 5 bases and the V segment lost 2 bases, leaving 6 bases of the junction unmatched. The germline V gene has CDR1 SGHNT and CDR2 YYREEE (reference sequence). The CDR3 is 14 residues long. Here the CDR3 reads CASSFQGGETEAFF. The CDR3, as DNA: TGTGCCAGCAGCTTTCAGGGGGGAGAGACTGAAGCTTTCTTT.

The chain recombines TRBV9 with TRBJ2-1; no clear D gene. Trimming took off 3 bases at V and 6 bases at J, with 7 bases between the two ends. Germline CDR1 is SGDLS and CDR2 is YYNGEE. The CDR3 spans 12 residues. The CDR3: CASSARSNEQFF. CDR3 bases: TGTGCCAGCAGCGCGAGGTCCAATGAGCAGTTCTTC.

CDR3: CASSVYLTDTQYF. DNA of the CDR3: TGTGCCAGCAGCGTGTATCTCACAGATACGCAGTATTTT. The chain has TRBV9 and TRBJ2-3; D uncertain. This CDR3 is 13 amino acids long. CDR1 is SGDLS, CDR2 YYNGEE, per germline. V was shortened by 2 bases and J by 2 bases, with 6 bases between the two germline ends.

With respect to this clone: Other nucleotide sequences in the sample specify the same CDR3. The J gene is TRBJ2-1, the V gene TRBV5-4; maybe TRBD2 (7 bases). With 2 bases removed from V and 8 bases from J, the gap between germline ends came to 11 bases. This CDR3 comprises 13 residues. Germline V gene lookup returns CDR1 SGHNT and CDR2 YYREEE (reference sequence). The CDR3 DNA reads as TGTGCCAGCAGCTTCGGCGGGGGCGATGAGCAGTTCTTC. It codes for CASSFGGGDEQFF. The full variable domain, with the rest looked up from reference TRBV5-4 and TRBJ2-1, is ETGVTQSPTHLIKTRGQQVTLRCSSQSGHNTVSWYQQALGQGPQFIFQYYREEENGRGNFPPRFSGLQFPNYSSELNVNALELDDSALYLCASSFGGGDEQFFGPGTRLTVL.

The chain carries TRBV28 and TRBJ1-1; D uncertain. The V end lost 3 bases, the J end lost 6 bases, and 14 bases lay between the germline ends. This CDR3 spans 14 amino acids. The germline CDR1 and CDR2 sequences are MDHEN and SYDVKM. CDR3 DNA sequence: TGTGCCAGCAGTTTCCAGGCCATCACCGCTGAAGCTTTCTTT. Translated, it gives CASSFQAITAEAFF.

The gene calls are TRBV5-4 and TRBJ1-6; D gene uncertain. CDR1 and CDR2 (germline): SGHNT, YYREEE (reference sequence). The length of the CDR3 is 15 residues. The V gene lost 0 bases and the J gene lost 7 bases, with 11 bases spanning the gap. CDR3 coding DNA: TGTGCCAGCAGCTTGGAAGGCGTCCTGAATTCACCCCTCCACTTT. It encodes CASSLEGVLNSPLHF.

This sequence joins TRBV11-2 and TRBJ2-7; tentative D call: TRBD2 (6 bases). The CDR3 contains 15 residues. CDR1 is SGHAT, CDR2 FQNNGV, per germline. V gave up 7 bases and J gave up 1 base, with 17 bases separating them. The CDR3 reads CASISGAGPSYEQYF. In DNA, the CDR3 is TGTGCCAGCATCTCTGGAGCGGGCCCGTCCTACGAGCAGTACTTC.

The chain recombines TRBV5-6 with TRBJ1-1; 7 bases align to TRBD1. The CDR3 spans 16 residues. The V gene end was trimmed by 5 bases and the J gene end by 0 bases; junction bases not matched to a gene: 10. Germline values: CDR1 SGHDT, CDR2 YYEEEE. The CDR3 bases are TGTGCCAGCAGTACAACCTCCCAGGGGGTGAACACTGAAGCTTTCTTT. It codes for CASSTTSQGVNTEAFF. Filled out from reference TRBV5-6 and TRBJ1-1, the complete variable domain reads DAGVTQSPTHLIKTRGQQVTLRCSPKSGHDTVSWYQQALGQGPQFIFQYYEEEERQRGNFPDRFSGHQFPNYSSELNVNALLLGDSALYLCASSTTSQGVNTEAFFGQGTRLTVV.

J is TRBJ1-3 and V is TRBV30; D call uncertain. Germline V CDR1 and CDR2: GTSNPN, SVGIG (reference sequence). The CDR3 extends over 13 amino acids. V was pared by 5 bases and J by 0 bases, with 8 bases between. CDR3 in DNA: TGTGCCTGGGGCGATGGCTCTGGAAACACCATATATTTT. Translation gives CAWGDGSGNTIYF.

The chain is built from TRBV9 and TRBJ2-7; 8 bases match TRBD1. This CDR3 region has 14 residues. V lost 4 bases, J lost 4 bases, and 7 bases stayed unmatched. In germline, CDR1 is SGDLS, CDR2 YYNGEE. The CDR3 DNA reads as TGTGCCAGCAGCCCAATTAGACAGGGGTACGAGCAGTACTTC. Its protein product is CASSPIRQGYEQYF.

The chain is built from TRBV11-2 and TRBJ2-7; weak D call: TRBD2 (6 bases). Deletions cut 2 bases from V and 2 bases from J, with 25 bases between. From germline, CDR1 is SGHAT and CDR2 FQNNGV. The CDR3 covers 19 residues. CDR3 protein: CASSLSVIQFSGPTYEQYF. The CDR3 DNA reads as TGTGCCAGCAGCTTATCAGTCATCCAGTTTAGCGGTCCTACCTACGAGCAGTACTTC.

The chain links TRBV28 to TRBJ2-7, with 7 positions matching TRBD1. The V segment lost 6 bases and the J segment 0 bases; nucleotides outside the gene matches: 5. The CDR3 totals 14 residues. The germline V gene has CDR1 MDHEN and CDR2 SYDVKM. The DNA of the CDR3 is TGTGCCAGCAGCCCGGGACAGACCTCCTACGAGCAGTACTTC. This encodes CASSPGQTSYEQYF.